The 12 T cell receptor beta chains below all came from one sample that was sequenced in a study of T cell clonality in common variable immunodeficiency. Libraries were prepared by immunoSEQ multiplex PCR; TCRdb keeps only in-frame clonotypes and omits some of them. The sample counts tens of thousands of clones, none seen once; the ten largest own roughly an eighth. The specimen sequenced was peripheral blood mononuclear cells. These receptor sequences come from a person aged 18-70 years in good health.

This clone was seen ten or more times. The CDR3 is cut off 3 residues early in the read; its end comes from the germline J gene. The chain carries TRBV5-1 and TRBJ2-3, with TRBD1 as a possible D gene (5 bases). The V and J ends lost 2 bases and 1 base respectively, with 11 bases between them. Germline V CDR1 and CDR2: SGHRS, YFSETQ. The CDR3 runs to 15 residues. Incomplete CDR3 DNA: TGCGCCAGCAGCTTCGCAGGGATGGGCACAGATACG. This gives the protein CASSFAGMGTDT. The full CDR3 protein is CASSFAGMGTDTQYF.

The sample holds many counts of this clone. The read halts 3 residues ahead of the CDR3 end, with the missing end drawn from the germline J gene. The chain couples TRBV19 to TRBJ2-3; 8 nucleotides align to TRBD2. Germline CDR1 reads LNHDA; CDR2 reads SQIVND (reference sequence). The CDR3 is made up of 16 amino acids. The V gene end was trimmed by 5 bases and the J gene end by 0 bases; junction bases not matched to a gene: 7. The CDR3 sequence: CASSPGAGGSTDTQYF. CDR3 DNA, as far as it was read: TGTGCCAGTAGTCCCGGCGCGGGGGGTAGCACAGATACG.

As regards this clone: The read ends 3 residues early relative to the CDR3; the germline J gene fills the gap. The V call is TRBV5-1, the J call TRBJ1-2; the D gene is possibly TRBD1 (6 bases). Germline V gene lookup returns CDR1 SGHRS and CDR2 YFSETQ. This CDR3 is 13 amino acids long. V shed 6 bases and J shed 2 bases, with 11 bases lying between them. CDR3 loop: CASTATGNYGYTF. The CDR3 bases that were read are TGCGCCAGCACCGCAACAGGGAACTATGGC.

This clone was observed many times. The CDR3 bases that were read are TGCAGCGTGGCCGACAGGACGAGCTCCTACGAG. As protein: CSVADRTSSYE. The full CDR3 protein reads CSVADRTSSYEQYF. The gene calls are TRBV29-1 and TRBJ2-7; perhaps TRBD1 as D (6 bases). The read comes to an end 3 residues before the CDR3 does, leaving the germline J gene to fill in the end. CDR1 SQVTM and CDR2 ANQGSEA come from the germline V gene. With 6 bases removed from V and 0 bases from J, the gap between germline ends came to 15 bases. This CDR3 region has 14 residues.

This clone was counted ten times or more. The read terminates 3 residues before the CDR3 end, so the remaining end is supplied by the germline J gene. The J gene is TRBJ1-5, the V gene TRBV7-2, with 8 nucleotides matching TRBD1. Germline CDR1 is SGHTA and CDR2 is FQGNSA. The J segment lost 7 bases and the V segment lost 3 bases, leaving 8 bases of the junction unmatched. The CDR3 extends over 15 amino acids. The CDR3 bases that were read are TGTGCCAGCAGCTTCGACAGGGGTTCGGGACAGCCC. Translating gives CASSFDRGSGQP. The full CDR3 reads CASSFDRGSGQPQHF.

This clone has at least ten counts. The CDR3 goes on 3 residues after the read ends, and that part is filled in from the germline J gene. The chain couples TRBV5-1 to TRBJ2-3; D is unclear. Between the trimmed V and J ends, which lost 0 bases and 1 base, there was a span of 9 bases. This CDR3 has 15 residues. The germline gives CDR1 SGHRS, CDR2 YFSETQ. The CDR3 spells CASSLGNIRTDTQYF. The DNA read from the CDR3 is TGCGCCAGCAGCTTGGGTAACATCCGCACAGATACG.

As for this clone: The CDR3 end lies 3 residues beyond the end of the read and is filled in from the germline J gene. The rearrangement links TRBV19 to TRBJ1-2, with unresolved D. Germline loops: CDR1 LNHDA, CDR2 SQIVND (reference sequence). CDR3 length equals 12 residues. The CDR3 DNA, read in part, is TGTGCCAGTAGTATTGGTAGTTCGGGC. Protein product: CASSIGSSG. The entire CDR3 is CASSIGSSGYTF.

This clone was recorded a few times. The CDR3 loop is CASATPTPLSGANVLFF. The CDR3 DNA, read in part, is TGTGCCAGCGCAACTCCCACCCCCCTCTCTGGGGCCAACGTA. The chain links TRBV6-2 or TRBV6-3 to TRBJ1-4; weak D call: TRBD1 (5 bases). The CDR3 end is not reached by the read, which stops 3 residues before it; the germline J gene fills it in. This CDR3 has 17 amino acids. CDR1 and CDR2 from the germline V gene are MNHEY and SVGEGT.

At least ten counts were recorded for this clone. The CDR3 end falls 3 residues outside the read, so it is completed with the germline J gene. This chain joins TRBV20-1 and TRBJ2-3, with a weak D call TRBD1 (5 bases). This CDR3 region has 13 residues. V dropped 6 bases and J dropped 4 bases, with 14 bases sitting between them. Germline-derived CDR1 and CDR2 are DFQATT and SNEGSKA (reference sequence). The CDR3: CSASSQGADTQYF. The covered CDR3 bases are TGCAGTGCCAGCAGTCAGGGCGCAGATACG.

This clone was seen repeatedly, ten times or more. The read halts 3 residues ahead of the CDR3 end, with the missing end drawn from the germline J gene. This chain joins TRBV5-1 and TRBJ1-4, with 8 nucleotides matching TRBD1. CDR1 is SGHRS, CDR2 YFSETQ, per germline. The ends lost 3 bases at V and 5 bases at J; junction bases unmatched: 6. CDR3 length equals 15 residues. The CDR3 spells CASSSTGGRNEKLFF. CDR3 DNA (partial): TGCGCCAGCAGCTCTACAGGGGGGCGGAATGAAAAA.

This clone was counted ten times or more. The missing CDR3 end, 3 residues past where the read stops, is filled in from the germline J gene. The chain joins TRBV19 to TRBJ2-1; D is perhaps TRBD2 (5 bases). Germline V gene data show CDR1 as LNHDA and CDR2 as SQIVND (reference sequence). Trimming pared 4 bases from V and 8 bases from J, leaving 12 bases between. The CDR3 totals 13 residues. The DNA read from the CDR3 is TGTGCCAGTAGTAAACCTAGCTTGGATGAG. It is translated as CASSKPSLDE. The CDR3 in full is CASSKPSLDEQFF. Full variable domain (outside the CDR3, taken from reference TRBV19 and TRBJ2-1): DGGITQSPKYLFRKEGQNVTLSCEQNLNHDAMYWYRQDPGQGLRLIYYSQIVNDFQKGDIAEGYSVSREKKESFPLTVTSAQKNPTAFYLCASSKPSLDEQFFGPGTRLTVL.

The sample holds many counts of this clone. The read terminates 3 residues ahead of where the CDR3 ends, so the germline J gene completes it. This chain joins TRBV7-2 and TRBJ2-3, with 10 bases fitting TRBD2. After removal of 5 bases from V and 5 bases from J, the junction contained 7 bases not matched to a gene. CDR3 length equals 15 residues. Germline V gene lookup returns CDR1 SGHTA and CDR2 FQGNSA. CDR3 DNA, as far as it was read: TGTGCCAGCAGCCTAACTAGCGGGGTAGGAGATACG. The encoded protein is CASSLTSGVGDT. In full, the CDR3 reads CASSLTSGVGDTQYF.